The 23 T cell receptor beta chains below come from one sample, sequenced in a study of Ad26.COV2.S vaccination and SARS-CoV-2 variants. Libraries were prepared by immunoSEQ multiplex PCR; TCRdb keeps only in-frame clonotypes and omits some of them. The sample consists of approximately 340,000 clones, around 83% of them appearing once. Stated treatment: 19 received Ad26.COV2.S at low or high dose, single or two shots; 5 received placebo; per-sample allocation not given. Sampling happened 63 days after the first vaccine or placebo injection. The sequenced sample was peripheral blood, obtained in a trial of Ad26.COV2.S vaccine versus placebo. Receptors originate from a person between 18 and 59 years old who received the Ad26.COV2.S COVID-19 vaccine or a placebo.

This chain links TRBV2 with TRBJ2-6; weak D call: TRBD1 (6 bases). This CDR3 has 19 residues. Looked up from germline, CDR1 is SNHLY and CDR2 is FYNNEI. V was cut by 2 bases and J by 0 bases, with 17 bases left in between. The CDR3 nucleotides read TGTGCCAGCAGTGAAACCCCAGGACAGTTCCCCTCTGGGGCCAACGTCCTGACTTTC. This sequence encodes CASSETPGQFPSGANVLTF.

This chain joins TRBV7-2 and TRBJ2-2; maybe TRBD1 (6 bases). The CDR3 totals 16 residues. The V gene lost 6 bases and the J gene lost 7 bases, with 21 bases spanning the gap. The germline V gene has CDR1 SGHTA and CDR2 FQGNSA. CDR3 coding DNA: TGTGCCAGCAGACCACCCGGGACAACGAATGGCGGGGAGCTGTTTTTT. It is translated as CASRPPGTTNGGELFF.

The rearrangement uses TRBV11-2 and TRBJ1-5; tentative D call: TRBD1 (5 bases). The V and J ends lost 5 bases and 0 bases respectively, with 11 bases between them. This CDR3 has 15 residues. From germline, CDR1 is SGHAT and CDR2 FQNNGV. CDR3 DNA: TGTGCCAGCAGCCCGGGGACGTTTAGCAATCAGCCCCAGCATTTT. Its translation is CASSPGTFSNQPQHF.

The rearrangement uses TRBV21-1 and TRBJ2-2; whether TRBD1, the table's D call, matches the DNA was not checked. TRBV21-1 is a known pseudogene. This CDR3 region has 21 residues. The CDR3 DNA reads TGTGCCAGCAGCTCGCGAAAAGGGACAACCACCCCCTCTTCGAACACCGGGGAGCTGTTTTTT. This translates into CASSSRKGTTTPSSNTGELFF.

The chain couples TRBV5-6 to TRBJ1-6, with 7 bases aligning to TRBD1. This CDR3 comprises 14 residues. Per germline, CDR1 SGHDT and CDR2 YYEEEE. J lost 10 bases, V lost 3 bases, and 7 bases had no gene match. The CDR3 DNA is TGTGCCAGCAGCTCTGGACAGGCTGTCTCACCCCTCCACTTT. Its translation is CASSSGQAVSPLHF.

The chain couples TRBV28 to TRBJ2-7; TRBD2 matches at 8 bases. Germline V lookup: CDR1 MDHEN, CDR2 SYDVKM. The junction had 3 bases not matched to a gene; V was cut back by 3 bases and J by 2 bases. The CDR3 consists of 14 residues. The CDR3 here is CASSFSGGPYEQYF. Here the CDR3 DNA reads TGTGCCAGCAGTTTTTCGGGAGGGCCCTACGAGCAGTACTTC.

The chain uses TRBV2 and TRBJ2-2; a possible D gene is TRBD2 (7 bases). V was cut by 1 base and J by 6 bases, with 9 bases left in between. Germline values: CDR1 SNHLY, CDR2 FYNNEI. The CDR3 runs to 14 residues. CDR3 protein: CASSEVGGPGELFF. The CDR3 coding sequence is TGTGCCAGCAGTGAAGTGGGGGGGCCCGGGGAGCTGTTTTTT.

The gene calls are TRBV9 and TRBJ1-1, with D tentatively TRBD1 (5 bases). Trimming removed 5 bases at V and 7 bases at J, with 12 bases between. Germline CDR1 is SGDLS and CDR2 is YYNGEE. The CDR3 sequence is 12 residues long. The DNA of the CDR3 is TGTGCCAGCAGTCAAACAGGCCTTGAAGCTTTCTTT. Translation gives CASSQTGLEAFF.

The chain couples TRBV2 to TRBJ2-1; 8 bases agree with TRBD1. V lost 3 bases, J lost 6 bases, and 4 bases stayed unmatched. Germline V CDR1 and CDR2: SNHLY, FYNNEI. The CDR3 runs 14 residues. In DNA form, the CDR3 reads TGTGCCAGCAGTGAGGACAGGGTATCCAATGAGCAGTTCTTC. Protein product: CASSEDRVSNEQFF.

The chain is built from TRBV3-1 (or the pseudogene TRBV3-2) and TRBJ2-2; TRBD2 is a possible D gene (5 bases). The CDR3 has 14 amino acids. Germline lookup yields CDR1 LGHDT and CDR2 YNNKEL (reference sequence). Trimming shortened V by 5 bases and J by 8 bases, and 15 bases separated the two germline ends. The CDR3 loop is CASSAKYGEGELFF. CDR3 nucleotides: TGTGCCAGCAGCGCAAAGTATGGGGAGGGGGAGCTGTTTTTT.

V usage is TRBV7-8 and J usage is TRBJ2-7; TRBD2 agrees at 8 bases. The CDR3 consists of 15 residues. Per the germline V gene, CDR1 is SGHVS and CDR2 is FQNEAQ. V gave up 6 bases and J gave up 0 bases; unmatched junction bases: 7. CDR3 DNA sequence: TGTGCCAGCAGTTATACCGGGACTAGCTCCTACGAGCAGTACTTC. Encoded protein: CASSYTGTSSYEQYF.

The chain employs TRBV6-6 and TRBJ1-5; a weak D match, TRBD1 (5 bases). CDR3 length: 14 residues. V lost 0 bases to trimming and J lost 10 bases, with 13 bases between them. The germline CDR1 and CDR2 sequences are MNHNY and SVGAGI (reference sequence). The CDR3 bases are TGTGCCAGCAGTTACTCTGACGGGGGGTTTCCCCAGCATTTT. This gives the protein CASSYSDGGFPQHF.

CDR3 DNA sequence: TGTGCCAGCAGGACGGACTTGAGCTCCTACGAGCAGTACTTC. Amino acid sequence: CASRTDLSSYEQYF. The V gene is TRBV28, the J gene TRBJ2-7, with a possible D match to TRBD2 (5 bases). Germline loops: CDR1 MDHEN, CDR2 SYDVKM. There are 14 residues in the CDR3. Trimming pared 6 bases from V and 0 bases from J, leaving 12 bases between.

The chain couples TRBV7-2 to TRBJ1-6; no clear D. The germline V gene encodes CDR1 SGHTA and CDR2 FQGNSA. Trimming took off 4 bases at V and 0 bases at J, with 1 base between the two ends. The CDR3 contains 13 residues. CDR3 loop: CASSSSYNSPLHF. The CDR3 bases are TGTGCCAGCAGCTCCTCCTATAATTCACCCCTCCACTTT.

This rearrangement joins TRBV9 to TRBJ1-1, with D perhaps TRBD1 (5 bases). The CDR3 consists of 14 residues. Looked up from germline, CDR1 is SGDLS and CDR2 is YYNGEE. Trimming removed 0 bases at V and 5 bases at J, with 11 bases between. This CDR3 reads CASSVEGSYTEAFF. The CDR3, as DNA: TGTGCCAGCAGCGTAGAGGGGAGTTATACTGAAGCTTTCTTT.

CDR3 nucleotide sequence: TGTGCCAGCAGCCAATACTTGGGTTCCTCTGGGGCCAACGTCCTGACTTTC. The encoded protein is CASSQYLGSSGANVLTF. V usage is TRBV16 and J usage is TRBJ2-6; D uncertain. Per the germline V gene, CDR1 is KGHSY and CDR2 is FQNENV. Trimming stripped 1 base from V and 0 bases from J, with 10 bases between. The length of the CDR3 is 17 residues.

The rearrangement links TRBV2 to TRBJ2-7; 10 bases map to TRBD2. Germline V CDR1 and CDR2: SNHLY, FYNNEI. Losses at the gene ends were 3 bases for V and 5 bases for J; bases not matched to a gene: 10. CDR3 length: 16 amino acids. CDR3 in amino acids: CASSEFGLAAQHEQYF. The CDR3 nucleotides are TGTGCCAGCAGTGAGTTCGGACTAGCGGCGCAGCACGAGCAGTACTTC. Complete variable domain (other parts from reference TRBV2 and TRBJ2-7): EPEVTQTPSHQVTQMGQEVILRCVPISNHLYFYWYRQILGQKVEFLVSFYNNEISEKSEIFDDQFSVERPDGSNFTLKIRSTKLEDSAMYFCASSEFGLAAQHEQYFGPGTRLTVT.

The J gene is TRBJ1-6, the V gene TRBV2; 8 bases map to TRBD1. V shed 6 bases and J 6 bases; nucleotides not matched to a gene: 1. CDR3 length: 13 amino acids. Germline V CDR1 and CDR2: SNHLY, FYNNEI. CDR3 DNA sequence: TGTGCCAGCAGAGGACAGGGTAATTCACCCCTCCACTTT. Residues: CASRGQGNSPLHF.

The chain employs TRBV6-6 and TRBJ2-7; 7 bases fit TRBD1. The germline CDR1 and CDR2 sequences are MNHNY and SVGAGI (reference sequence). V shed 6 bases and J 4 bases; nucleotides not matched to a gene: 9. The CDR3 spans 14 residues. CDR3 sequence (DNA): TGTGCCAGCAGCCCCGTTACAGGGGTGTACGAGCAGTACTTC. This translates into CASSPVTGVYEQYF.

This CDR3 is CASSLGVSGGHEQFF. DNA for the CDR3: TGTGCCAGCAGTCTTGGGGTTAGCGGGGGGCATGAGCAGTTCTTC. V and J are TRBV2 and TRBJ2-1; TRBD2 aligns across 10 bases. CDR1 is SNHLY, CDR2 FYNNEI, per germline. Losses at the gene ends were 5 bases for V and 8 bases for J; bases not matched to a gene: 9. This CDR3 is 15 amino acids long.

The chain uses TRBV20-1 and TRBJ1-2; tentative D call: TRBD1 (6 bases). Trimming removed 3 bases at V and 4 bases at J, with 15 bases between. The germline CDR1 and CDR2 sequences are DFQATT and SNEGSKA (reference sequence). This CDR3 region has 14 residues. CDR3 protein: CSASFPGEGYGYTF. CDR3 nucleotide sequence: TGCAGTGCTAGTTTCCCAGGGGAAGGCTATGGCTACACCTTC.

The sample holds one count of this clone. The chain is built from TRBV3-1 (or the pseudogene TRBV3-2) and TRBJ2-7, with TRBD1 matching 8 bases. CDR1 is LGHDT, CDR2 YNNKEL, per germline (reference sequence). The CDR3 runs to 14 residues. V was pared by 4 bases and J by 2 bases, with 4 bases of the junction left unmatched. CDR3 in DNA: TGTGCCAGCAGCCCCGGGACAGGACCCTACGAGCAGTACTTC. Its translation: CASSPGTGPYEQYF.

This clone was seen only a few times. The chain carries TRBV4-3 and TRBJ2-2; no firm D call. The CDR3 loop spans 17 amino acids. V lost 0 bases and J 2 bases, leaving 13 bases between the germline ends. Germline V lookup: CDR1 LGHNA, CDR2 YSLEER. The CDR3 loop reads CASSQDSNFPNTGELFF. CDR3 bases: TGCGCCAGCAGCCAAGATTCTAACTTTCCTAACACCGGGGAGCTGTTTTTT.